This T cell receptor (beta chain) was recorded in a study of Tregs in tolerant kidney transplant recipients (dated by TCRdb to between 2018 and 2021). Concerning the study at large: Related donors were used in the transplants with nonmyeloablative bone marrow transplantation, and mixed chimerism was transient in the human trials. The study applied TCRbeta sequencing to find donor-specific regulatory T cells before combined kidney and bone marrow transplantation and then followed those same cells after transplant. What the work shows at the level of the full study, not this receptor alone: Because the PCR primers were changed over time for some patients, nucleotide-level comparison could not be performed across the samples from those patients. In tolerant patients, the expansion of donor-specific Tregs was greater than global Treg expansion, suggesting that the expansion was antigen-driven rather than nonspecific. Expanding Tregs with activated donor B cells appeared to identify the most biologically relevant and donor-specific TCRbeta repertoire. Because the study included only a small number of patients, the results must be confirmed in larger populations and under other immunosuppression protocols. Biological reproducibility was not directly assessed, although technical replication error appeared to be minimal.

V and J are trimmed by 6 bases and 7 bases, and the gene matches miss 11 bases of the junction. Counted from cysteine to phenylalanine, this CDR3 has 15 amino acids. Here the CDR3 DNA is all that survives: 45 bases in frame from base 1. CDR1 is given as SEHNR and CDR2 as FQNEAQ, both from the germline V gene (reference sequence). The time point label here, explained by the study, means: blood sample drawn before combined kidney and bone marrow transplant. Unstimulated Tregs (CD4+CD25+CD127-), CD4+ non-Tregs (CD4+CD25-), CD4 and CD8 cells were FACS-sorted from thawed PBMCs. The patients were several recipients of combined kidney and bone marrow transplants from the ITN036ST trial, and samples were available only from these trial subjects. Healthy control blood was separated into PBMCs by Ficoll density gradient and cryopreserved, and patient PBMCs were collected both before and after transplant. Genomic DNA was extracted from sorted cells with the QIAGEN DNeasy Blood and Tissue Kit for TCRbeta CDR3 sequencing. Through immunoSEQ, high-throughput TCRbeta CDR3 sequencing was done commercially, including PCR amplification with internal controls and bias correction. Regarding the original processing steps: Unique productive TCRbeta sequences were defined by CDR3 nucleotide sequence where primers matched, and otherwise by CDR3 amino acid sequence together with Vbeta and Jbeta genes. Sorting error was corrected by removing sequences shared between sorted populations at a frequency ratio of 2:1 or less, and the remaining shared sequences were assigned to the higher population. A sequence counted as donor-reactive if, in CFSE-low cells, the sequence had a frequency of at least 0.01% and was expanded at least 5-fold compared with unstimulated cells. Jensen-Shannon divergence, calculated on the top 100 TCRbeta sequences ranked by frequency, was used to quantify repertoire divergence. For any sample with multiple sequencing runs, sorting error was corrected in each run separately before the runs were pooled. Here the immuneACCESS table is served through TCRdb, limited to in-frame sequences with V and J called. Missing clones are a known gap in these copies; in checked studies unresolved V genes cover under half, and the rest lacks a known reason. V and J calls and clone size are as listed in that table; D and trimming were resolved from the DNA. Present in this sample are about 110,000 clones, nearly 90% of which were seen just once. In total, the top ten clones hold about 0.35% of the sample.

This clone showed up just once. Its antigen remains undetermined. Base-call qualities are not available, and no considerably larger clone is one nucleotide away. Here the sequenced sample was CD4+ T cells from blood, taken before the transplant. The chain is encoded by TRBV7-9 joined to TRBJ1-5, and TRBD1 matches 8 of the central bases. The receptor comes from a human donor who received a combined kidney and bone marrow transplant. CDR3 region: CASSSGQGNQQPQHF. The nucleotide sequence reads as follows: TGTGCCAGCAGTTCTGGACAGGGTAATCAGCAGCCCCAGCATTTT. This CDR3, with the reference TRBV7-9 and TRBJ1-5 proteins standing in past its ends, gives the full variable domain DTGVSQNPRHKITKRGQNVTFRCDPISEHNRLYWYRQTLGQGPEFLTYFQNEAQLEKSRLLSDRFSAERPKGSFSTLEIQRTEQGDSAMYLCASSSGQGNQQPQHFGDGTRLSIL.